A selection of T cell receptor beta chains follows, all from one sample in a study of cytomegalovirus exposure and HLA in healthy donors. Libraries were prepared by immunoSEQ multiplex PCR; TCRdb keeps only in-frame clonotypes and omits some of them. This table holds about 59,000 clones, 65% to 80% found once. Sequenced material: PBMCs. These receptors were collected from a man aged 25 to 40 in good health and CMV-seropositive. CDR3s include the opening cysteine and the closing phenylalanine or tryptophan. A D gene is named only where the DNA matches it firmly. Part of the rows lack a size; the others show once, few, many or a class for expanded clones.

j_call: TRBJ1-1; v_call: TRBV29-1; clone_size: few; d_call: NA; cdr3_aa: CSVEVRVGTEAFF; cdr3_nt: TGCAGCGTTGAAGTCAGGGTAGGCACTGAAGCTTTCTTT
j_call: TRBJ2-2; v_call: TRBV29-1; clone_size: NA; d_call: NA; cdr3_aa: CSVDSGLTGELFF; cdr3_nt: TGCAGCGTTGATTCGGGACTCACCGGGGAGCTGTTTTTT
j_call: TRBJ2-1; v_call: TRBV13; clone_size: NA; d_call: TRBD2; cdr3_aa: CASSPRLAGSSYNEQFF; cdr3_nt: TGTGCCAGCAGCCCCCGACTAGCGGGATCCTCCTACAATGAGCAGTTCTTC
j_call: TRBJ1-1; v_call: TRBV7-3; clone_size: once; d_call: TRBD1; cdr3_aa: CASSLTGGNTEAFF; cdr3_nt: TGTGCCAGCAGTCTTACAGGGGGCAACACTGAAGCTTTCTTT
j_call: TRBJ2-1; v_call: TRBV6-5; clone_size: few; d_call: TRBD2; cdr3_aa: CASSYGISGGGEQFF; cdr3_nt: TGTGCCAGCAGTTACGGGATTAGCGGGGGAGGTGAGCAGTTCTTC
j_call: TRBJ2-5; v_call: TRBV7-9; clone_size: NA; d_call: TRBD1; cdr3_aa: CASNQDRGARTQYF; cdr3_nt: TGTGCCAGCAATCAGGACAGGGGAGCTCGGACCCAGTACTTC
j_call: TRBJ1-5; v_call: TRBV27; clone_size: NA; d_call: NA; cdr3_aa: CASATRGGVSNQPQHF; cdr3_nt: TGTGCCAGTGCTACACGGGGGGGGGTAAGCAATCAGCCCCAGCATTTT
j_call: TRBJ1-2; v_call: TRBV5-4; clone_size: NA; d_call: NA; cdr3_aa: CASSLIGQNHTF; cdr3_nt: TGTGCCAGCAGCTTAATAGGACAGAACCACACCTTC
j_call: TRBJ1-6; v_call: TRBV6-5; clone_size: NA; d_call: TRBD1; cdr3_aa: CASSYRPRGDNSPLHF; cdr3_nt: TGTGCCAGCAGTTATCGACCCAGGGGGGATAATTCACCCCTCCACTTT
j_call: TRBJ2-4; v_call: TRBV5-6; clone_size: NA; d_call: TRBD1; cdr3_aa: CASSSQGDNKNIQYF; cdr3_nt: TGTGCCAGCAGCTCCCAGGGGGATAACAAAAACATTCAGTACTTC
j_call: TRBJ2-5; v_call: TRBV19; clone_size: NA; d_call: TRBD2; cdr3_aa: CASSMSGGREETQYF; cdr3_nt: TGTGCCAGCTCGATGAGCGGGGGCCGGGAAGAGACCCAGTACTTC
j_call: TRBJ1-1; v_call: TRBV14; clone_size: once; d_call: NA; cdr3_aa: CASSRQGSEAFF; cdr3_nt: TGTGCCAGCAGCCGGCAGGGGAGTGAAGCTTTCTTT
j_call: TRBJ2-1; v_call: TRBV7-2; clone_size: once; d_call: TRBD2; cdr3_aa: CASSLASGYNEQFF; cdr3_nt: TGTGCCAGCAGCTTGGCTAGCGGATACAATGAGCAGTTCTTC
j_call: TRBJ2-7; v_call: TRBV29-1; clone_size: NA; d_call: NA; cdr3_aa: CSVLLFPPYEQYF; cdr3_nt: TGCAGCGTTTTGCTATTCCCTCCCTACGAGCAGTACTTC
j_call: TRBJ2-3; v_call: TRBV7-8; clone_size: NA; d_call: TRBD2; cdr3_aa: CASSPKLAGVSTQYF; cdr3_nt: TGTGCCAGCAGCCCGAAGCTAGCGGGGGTTTCCACGCAGTATTTT
j_call: TRBJ2-5; v_call: TRBV7-8; clone_size: NA; d_call: NA; cdr3_aa: CASSITGGVVETQYF; cdr3_nt: TGTGCCAGCAGCATTACCGGCGGTGTTGTAGAGACCCAGTACTTC
j_call: TRBJ2-5; v_call: TRBV18; clone_size: NA; d_call: TRBD2; cdr3_aa: CASSPRSLAGGMGQETQYF; cdr3_nt: TGTGCCAGCTCACCAAGGTCGCTAGCGGGGGGCATGGGCCAAGAGACCCAGTACTTC
j_call: TRBJ1-2; v_call: TRBV5-1; clone_size: NA; d_call: NA; cdr3_aa: CASSKERQGHGYTF; cdr3_nt: TGCGCCAGCAGCAAAGAGAGGCAGGGTCATGGCTACACCTTC
j_call: TRBJ2-5; v_call: TRBV7-2; clone_size: NA; d_call: TRBD2; cdr3_aa: CASSNGLAGKTQYF; cdr3_nt: TGTGCCAGCAGCAATGGACTAGCGGGGAAGACCCAGTACTTC
j_call: TRBJ2-5; v_call: TRBV5-1; clone_size: NA; d_call: NA; cdr3_aa: CASSPSGEETQYF; cdr3_nt: TGCGCCAGCAGCCCCTCGGGGGAAGAGACCCAGTACTTC
j_call: TRBJ1-1; v_call: TRBV6-1; clone_size: NA; d_call: NA; cdr3_aa: CASSEFSSHNTEAFF; cdr3_nt: TGTGCCAGCAGTGAATTTAGCAGCCACAACACTGAAGCTTTCTTT
j_call: TRBJ2-3; v_call: TRBV5-4; clone_size: NA; d_call: NA; cdr3_aa: CASSANGGARTDTQYF; cdr3_nt: TGTGCCAGCAGTGCTAACGGAGGAGCTCGCACAGATACGCAGTATTTT
j_call: TRBJ2-5; v_call: TRBV23-1; clone_size: NA; d_call: NA; cdr3_aa: CASRHSQGTQYF; cdr3_nt: TGCGCCAGCAGACATAGTCAGGGGACCCAGTACTTC
j_call: TRBJ1-6; v_call: TRBV28; clone_size: NA; d_call: TRBD1; cdr3_aa: CASRYAGTESSYNSPLHF; cdr3_nt: TGTGCCAGCAGGTATGCCGGGACAGAAAGCTCCTATAATTCACCCCTCCACTTT
j_call: TRBJ1-2; v_call: TRBV6-6; clone_size: few; d_call: NA; cdr3_aa: CAAGSGYTF; cdr3_nt: TGTGCCGCAGGCAGTGGCTACACCTTC
j_call: TRBJ1-2; v_call: TRBV30; clone_size: NA; d_call: NA; cdr3_aa: CAWREVGGLGYTF; cdr3_nt: TGTGCCTGGAGGGAAGTGGGTGGGCTTGGCTACACCTTC
j_call: TRBJ2-5; v_call: TRBV19; clone_size: NA; d_call: TRBD2; cdr3_aa: CASSMGGTDLETQYF; cdr3_nt: TGTGCCAGTAGTATGGGGGGGACCGATTTGGAGACCCAGTACTTC
j_call: TRBJ2-7; v_call: TRBV27; clone_size: NA; d_call: TRBD1; cdr3_aa: CASSLIGTGSHEQYF; cdr3_nt: TGTGCCAGCAGTTTGATAGGGACAGGGTCCCACGAGCAGTACTTC
j_call: TRBJ2-5; v_call: TRBV30; clone_size: NA; d_call: NA; cdr3_aa: CAWSVAETQYF; cdr3_nt: TGTGCCTGGAGTGTAGCCGAGACCCAGTACTTC
j_call: TRBJ1-2; v_call: TRBV28; clone_size: NA; d_call: TRBD1; cdr3_aa: CAIGTVNYGYTF; cdr3_nt: TGTGCCATCGGGACAGTTAACTATGGCTACACCTTC
j_call: TRBJ1-2; v_call: TRBV4-3; clone_size: NA; d_call: NA; cdr3_aa: CASSQEPGALYGYTF; cdr3_nt: TGCGCCAGCAGCCAAGAGCCAGGGGCCCTTTATGGCTACACCTTC
j_call: TRBJ1-5; v_call: TRBV2; clone_size: NA; d_call: NA; cdr3_aa: CASSEFGGRGDQPQHF; cdr3_nt: TGTGCCAGCAGTGAATTCGGGGGCCGGGGGGATCAGCCCCAGCATTTT
j_call: TRBJ2-7; v_call: TRBV5-1; clone_size: NA; d_call: TRBD1; cdr3_aa: CASSFWTGGLHEQYF; cdr3_nt: TGCGCCAGCAGCTTTTGGACAGGGGGCTTGCACGAGCAGTACTTC
j_call: TRBJ1-1; v_call: TRBV5-1; clone_size: few; d_call: TRBD1; cdr3_aa: CASSFVRTGERNTEAFF; cdr3_nt: TGCGCCAGCAGCTTTGTTCGGACAGGGGAAAGGAACACTGAAGCTTTCTTT
j_call: TRBJ2-3; v_call: TRBV4-2; clone_size: NA; d_call: NA; cdr3_aa: CASATGDTQYF; cdr3_nt: TGTGCCAGCGCCACAGGAGATACGCAGTATTTT
j_call: TRBJ1-5; v_call: TRBV7-9; clone_size: NA; d_call: NA; cdr3_aa: CASSSIDSNQPQHF; cdr3_nt: TGTGCCAGCAGCTCCATAGATAGCAATCAGCCCCAGCATTTT
j_call: TRBJ2-1; v_call: TRBV29-1; clone_size: NA; d_call: NA; cdr3_aa: CSLPRGNEQFF; cdr3_nt: TGCAGCCTCCCAAGGGGGAATGAGCAGTTCTTC
j_call: TRBJ2-1; v_call: TRBV5-1; clone_size: NA; d_call: TRBD2; cdr3_aa: CASSPWTSGGAYNEQFF; cdr3_nt: TGCGCCAGCAGCCCCTGGACTAGCGGGGGGGCGTACAATGAGCAGTTCTTC
j_call: TRBJ2-3; v_call: TRBV29-1; clone_size: NA; d_call: TRBD1; cdr3_aa: CSSKGGGQGADTQYF; cdr3_nt: TGCAGCTCGAAGGGAGGGGGACAGGGGGCAGATACGCAGTATTTT
j_call: TRBJ1-1; v_call: TRBV19; clone_size: few; d_call: TRBD1; cdr3_aa: CASSIGTGFAEAFF; cdr3_nt: TGTGCCAGTAGTATTGGGACAGGGTTTGCTGAAGCTTTCTTT
j_call: TRBJ1-2; v_call: TRBV6-1; clone_size: once; d_call: TRBD1; cdr3_aa: CASSEGDRRYGYTF; cdr3_nt: TGTGCCAGCAGTGAAGGGGACAGACGCTATGGCTACACCTTC
j_call: TRBJ2-7; v_call: TRBV6-6; clone_size: NA; d_call: TRBD1; cdr3_aa: CASSYSGQGSYEQYF; cdr3_nt: TGTGCCAGCAGTTACTCCGGACAGGGTTCCTACGAGCAGTACTTC
j_call: TRBJ2-7; v_call: TRBV28; clone_size: NA; d_call: TRBD2; cdr3_aa: CASRRTSYEQYF; cdr3_nt: TGTGCCAGCCGGAGGACTAGCTACGAGCAGTACTTC
j_call: TRBJ1-1; v_call: TRBV7-6; clone_size: NA; d_call: NA; cdr3_aa: CASSLYEKGGAFF; cdr3_nt: TGTGCCAGCAGCTTATACGAGAAAGGGGGAGCTTTCTTT
j_call: TRBJ2-7; v_call: TRBV7-2; clone_size: NA; d_call: TRBD2; cdr3_aa: CASSLVASGGHEQYF; cdr3_nt: TGTGCCAGCAGCTTAGTGGCTAGCGGGGGCCACGAGCAGTACTTC
j_call: TRBJ1-1; v_call: TRBV7-2; clone_size: NA; d_call: NA; cdr3_aa: CASSLARSGFSEAFF; cdr3_nt: TGTGCCAGCAGCTTAGCGCGGTCGGGATTCTCTGAAGCTTTCTTT
j_call: TRBJ1-1; v_call: TRBV5-5; clone_size: few; d_call: TRBD1; cdr3_aa: CASSLVTGPREAFF; cdr3_nt: TGTGCCAGCAGCTTGGTGACAGGGCCTCGGGAAGCTTTCTTT
j_call: TRBJ2-3; v_call: TRBV7-8; clone_size: few; d_call: TRBD1; cdr3_aa: CATIRDSNTDTQYF; cdr3_nt: TGTGCCACCATACGGGACAGTAACACAGATACGCAGTATTTT